These T cell receptor beta chains were read from a single sample in a study of beta chain features in type 1 diabetes. Clones were sequenced by immunoSEQ multiplex PCR, and TCRdb holds only the in-frame ones, with some missing. This sample yields around 110,000 clones, of which about 17% are seen a single time; 2.3% belongs to the top ten. Input material: central memory CD4+ T cells from blood. These receptors all come from a man younger than 45 with type 1 diabetes. Each CDR3 is given with its conserved first and last residue. A D gene is named only where the DNA matches it firmly. Only part of the rows carry a size: once, few, many, or a class if the clone is expanded.

TRBV4-3	NA	many	TRBJ2-1	TGCGCCAGCAGCCAACTTAGCTGGAATGAGCAGTTCTTC	CASSQLSWNEQFF
TRBV9	NA	once	TRBJ1-4	TGTGCCAGCAGCGTAGGGGGCGCAGAGGAAAAACTGTTTTTT	CASSVGGAEEKLFF
TRBV4-1	TRBD1	many	TRBJ1-4	TGCGCCAGCAGCCAAGATTTAAGGGGGCTTCGAACTAATGAAAAACTGTTTTTT	CASSQDLRGLRTNEKLFF
TRBV7-9	TRBD1	NA	TRBJ2-5	TGTGCCAGCAGCTCCCTCGACAGGGGGGAGACCCAGTACTTC	CASSSLDRGETQYF
TRBV19	TRBD2	NA	TRBJ2-3	TGTGCCAGTACCCGAGCGGGGGGGGCTGGGTATACGCAGTATTTT	CASTRAGGAGYTQYF
TRBV7-9	NA	NA	TRBJ1-1	TGTGCCAGCAGCTTGGTCGGGGGCGCAGGGAGATCCCGAACTGAAGCTTTCTTT	CASSLVGGAGRSRTEAFF
TRBV28	TRBD1	NA	TRBJ2-5	TGTGCCAGCATCGGGACAGGGTATTGGGAGACCCAGTACTTC	CASIGTGYWETQYF
TRBV30	NA	NA	TRBJ2-2	TGTGCCTGGAGTGGCCAGGGTTACACCGGGGAGCTGTTTTTT	CAWSGQGYTGELFF
TRBV29-1	NA	NA	TRBJ2-5	TGCAGCGTTGAGGGGACAATAGGGGAGACCCAGTACTTC	CSVEGTIGETQYF
TRBV29-1	TRBD1	NA	TRBJ1-1	TGCAGCGTTGGGGGACAGGGTGGCGGCACTGAAGCTTTCTTT	CSVGGQGGGTEAFF
TRBV5-1	NA	NA	TRBJ1-3	TGCGCCAGCAGCTTGGACGGACGGGTACTCTCTGGAAACACCATATATTTT	CASSLDGRVLSGNTIYF
TRBV5-4	NA	NA	TRBJ2-5	TGTGCCAGCAGCTTGGGGGTGACAATGCAAGAGACCCAGTACTTC	CASSLGVTMQETQYF
TRBV11-1	NA	few	TRBJ2-7	TGTGCCAGCAGTATCGCAGGTGCCGGCGAGCAGTACTTC	CASSIAGAGEQYF
TRBV4-3	NA	many	TRBJ2-2	TGCGCCAGCAGCCAAGATCCCGGGACATTCACCGGGGAGCTGTTTTTT	CASSQDPGTFTGELFF
TRBV7-2	TRBD1	few	TRBJ2-2	TGTGCCAGCAGCTCCGGACAGGTCTCCGGGGAGCTGTTTTTT	CASSSGQVSGELFF
TRBV5-6	TRBD2	NA	TRBJ2-5	TGTGCCAGCAGCCCCATAGCGGGAGGGGAGACCCAGTACTTC	CASSPIAGGETQYF
TRBV19	NA	NA	TRBJ2-3	TGTGCCAGTAAGCGCGAGGGTCACCACACAGATACGCAGTATTTT	CASKREGHHTDTQYF
TRBV2	NA	many	TRBJ2-2	TGTGCCAGCGGAATCCTTTTGGGGGAGCTGTTTTTT	CASGILLGELFF
TRBV9	TRBD2	NA	TRBJ2-1	TGTGCCAGCAGCGTAGACTCCATGGGAGGGGTCTACAATGAGCAGTTCTTC	CASSVDSMGGVYNEQFF
TRBV9	NA	few	TRBJ1-3	TGTGCCAGCAGCGTAGACAGGGCCGGCTCTGGAAACACCATATATTTT	CASSVDRAGSGNTIYF
TRBV4-3	NA	NA	TRBJ1-4	TGCGCCAGCAGCCCCGGGGGGGCAGCTAATGAAAAACTGTTTTTT	CASSPGGAANEKLFF
TRBV7-3	NA	few	TRBJ1-6	TGTGCCAGCAGCGAAACCCAGGAGTCACCCCTCCACTTT	CASSETQESPLHF
TRBV29-1	NA	NA	TRBJ2-7	TGCAGCGTTAACTACAGGGACAAGGGTTTCGAGCAGTACTTC	CSVNYRDKGFEQYF